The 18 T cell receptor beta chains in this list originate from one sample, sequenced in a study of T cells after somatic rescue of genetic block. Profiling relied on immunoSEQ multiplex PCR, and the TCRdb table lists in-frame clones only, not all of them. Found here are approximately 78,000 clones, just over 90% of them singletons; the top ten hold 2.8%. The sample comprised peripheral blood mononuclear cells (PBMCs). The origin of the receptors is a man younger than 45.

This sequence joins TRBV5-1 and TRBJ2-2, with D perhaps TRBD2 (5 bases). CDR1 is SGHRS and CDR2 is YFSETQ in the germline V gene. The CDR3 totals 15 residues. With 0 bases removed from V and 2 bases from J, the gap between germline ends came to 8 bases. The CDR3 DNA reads TGCGCCAGCAGCTTGGGGACTCAAAACACCGGGGAGCTGTTTTTT. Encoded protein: CASSLGTQNTGELFF.

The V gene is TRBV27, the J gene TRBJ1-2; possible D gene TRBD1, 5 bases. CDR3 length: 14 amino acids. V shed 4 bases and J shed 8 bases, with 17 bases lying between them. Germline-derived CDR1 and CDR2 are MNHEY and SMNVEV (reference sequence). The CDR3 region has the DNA TGTGCCAGCAGTTCCATTGGGGCCCCCGGCGGCTACACCTTC. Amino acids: CASSSIGAPGGYTF.

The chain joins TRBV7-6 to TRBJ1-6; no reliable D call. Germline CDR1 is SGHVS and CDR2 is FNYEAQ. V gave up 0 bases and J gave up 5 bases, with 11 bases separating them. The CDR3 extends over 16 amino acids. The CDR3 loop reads CASSLAFRGDNSPLHF. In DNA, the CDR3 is TGTGCCAGCAGCTTAGCGTTCCGGGGAGATAATTCACCCCTCCACTTT.

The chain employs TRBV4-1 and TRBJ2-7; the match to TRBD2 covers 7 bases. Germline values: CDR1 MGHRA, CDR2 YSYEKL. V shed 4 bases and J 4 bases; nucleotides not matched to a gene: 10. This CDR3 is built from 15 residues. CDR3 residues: CASSRGGTASYEQYF. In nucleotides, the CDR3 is TGCGCCAGCAGCCGGGGGGGTACGGCTAGTTACGAGCAGTACTTC.

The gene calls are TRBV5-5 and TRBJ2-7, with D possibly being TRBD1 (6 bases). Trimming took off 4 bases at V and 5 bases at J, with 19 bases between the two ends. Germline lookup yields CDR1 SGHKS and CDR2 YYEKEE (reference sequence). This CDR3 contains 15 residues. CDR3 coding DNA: TGTGCCAGCAGCCTCACTCGACAGGCCTCGGACGAGCAGTACTTC. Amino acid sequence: CASSLTRQASDEQYF.

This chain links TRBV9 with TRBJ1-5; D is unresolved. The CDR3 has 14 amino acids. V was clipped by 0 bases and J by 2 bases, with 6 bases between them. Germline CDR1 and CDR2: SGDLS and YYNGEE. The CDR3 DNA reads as TGTGCCAGCAGCGTAGACTCGGGCAATCAGCCCCAGCATTTT. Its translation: CASSVDSGNQPQHF. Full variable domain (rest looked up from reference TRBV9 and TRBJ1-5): DSGVTQTPKHLITATGQRVTLRCSPRSGDLSVYWYQQSLDQGLQFLIQYYNGEERAKGNILERFSAQQFPDLHSELNLSSLELGDSALYFCASSVDSGNQPQHFGDGTRLSIL.

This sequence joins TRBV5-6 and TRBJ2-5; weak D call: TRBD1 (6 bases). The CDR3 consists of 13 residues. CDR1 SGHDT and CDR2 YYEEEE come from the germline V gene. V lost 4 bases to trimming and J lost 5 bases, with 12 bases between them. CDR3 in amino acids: CASSVTGRETQYF. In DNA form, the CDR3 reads TGTGCCAGCAGCGTTACAGGGCGGGAGACCCAGTACTTC.

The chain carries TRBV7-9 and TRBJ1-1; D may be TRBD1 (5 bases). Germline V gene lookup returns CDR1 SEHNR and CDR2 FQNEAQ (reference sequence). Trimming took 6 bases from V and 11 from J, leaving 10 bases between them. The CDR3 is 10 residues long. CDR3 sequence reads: CASSQGVAFF. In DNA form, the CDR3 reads TGTGCCAGCAGTCAGGGCGTGGCTTTCTTT.

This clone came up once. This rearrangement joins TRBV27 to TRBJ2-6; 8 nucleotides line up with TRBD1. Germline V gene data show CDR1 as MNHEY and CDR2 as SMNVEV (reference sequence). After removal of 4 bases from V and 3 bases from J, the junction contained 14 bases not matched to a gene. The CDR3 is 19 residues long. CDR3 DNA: TGTGCCAGCAGTTCAACCCGGACAGGGAAAACTCTTGGGGCCAACGTCCTGACTTTC. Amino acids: CASSSTRTGKTLGANVLTF.

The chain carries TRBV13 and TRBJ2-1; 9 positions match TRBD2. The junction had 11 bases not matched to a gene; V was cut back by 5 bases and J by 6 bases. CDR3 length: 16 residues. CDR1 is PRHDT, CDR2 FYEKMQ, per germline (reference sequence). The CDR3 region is CASSQTGTSLFNEQFF. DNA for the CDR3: TGTGCCAGCAGCCAAACCGGGACTAGCCTATTCAATGAGCAGTTCTTC. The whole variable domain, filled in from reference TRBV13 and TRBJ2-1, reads AAGVIQSPRHLIKEKRETATLKCYPIPRHDTVYWYQQGPGQDPQFLISFYEKMQSDKGSIPDRFSAQQFSDYHSELNMSSLELGDSALYFCASSQTGTSLFNEQFFGPGTRLTVL.

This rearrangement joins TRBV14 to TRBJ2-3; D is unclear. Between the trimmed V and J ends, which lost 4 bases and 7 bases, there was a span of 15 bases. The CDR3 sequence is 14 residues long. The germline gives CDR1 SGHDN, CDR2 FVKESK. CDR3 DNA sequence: TGTGCCAGCAGCCCCCGGGTGTTTGGTAATACGCAGTATTTT. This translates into CASSPRVFGNTQYF.

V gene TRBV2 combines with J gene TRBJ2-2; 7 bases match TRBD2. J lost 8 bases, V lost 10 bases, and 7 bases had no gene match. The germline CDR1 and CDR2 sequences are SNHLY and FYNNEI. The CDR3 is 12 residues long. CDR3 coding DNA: TGTGCCATCGGGCGACTAGCAGGGGAGCTGTTTTTT. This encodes CAIGRLAGELFF.

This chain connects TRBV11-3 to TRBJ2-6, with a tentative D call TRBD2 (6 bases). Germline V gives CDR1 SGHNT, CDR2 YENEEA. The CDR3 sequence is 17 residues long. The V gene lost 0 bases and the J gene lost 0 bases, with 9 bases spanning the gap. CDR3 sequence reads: CASSLDWRGSGANVLTF. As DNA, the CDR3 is TGTGCCAGCAGCTTAGATTGGAGGGGCTCTGGGGCCAACGTCCTGACTTTC.

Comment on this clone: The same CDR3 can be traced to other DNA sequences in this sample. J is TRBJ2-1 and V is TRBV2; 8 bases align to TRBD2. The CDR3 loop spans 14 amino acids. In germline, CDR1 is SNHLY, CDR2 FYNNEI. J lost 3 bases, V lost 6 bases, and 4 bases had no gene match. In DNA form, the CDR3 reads TGTGCCAGCAGAGGGCTAGCGGGCTACAATGAGCAGTTCTTC. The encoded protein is CASRGLAGYNEQFF.

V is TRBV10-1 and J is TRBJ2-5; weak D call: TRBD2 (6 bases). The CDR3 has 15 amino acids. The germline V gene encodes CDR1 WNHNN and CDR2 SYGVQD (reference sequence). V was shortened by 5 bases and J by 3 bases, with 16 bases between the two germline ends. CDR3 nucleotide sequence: TGCGCCAGCAGTCGTTCCAGCGGAGGGAAAGAGACCCAGTACTTC. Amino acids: CASSRSSGGKETQYF.

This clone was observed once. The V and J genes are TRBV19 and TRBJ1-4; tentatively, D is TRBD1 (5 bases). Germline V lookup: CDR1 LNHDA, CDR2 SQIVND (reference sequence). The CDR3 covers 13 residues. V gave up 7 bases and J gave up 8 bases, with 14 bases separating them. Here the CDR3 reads CASMVQGGEKLFF. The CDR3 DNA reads TGTGCCAGTATGGTCCAGGGTGGAGAAAAACTGTTTTTT.

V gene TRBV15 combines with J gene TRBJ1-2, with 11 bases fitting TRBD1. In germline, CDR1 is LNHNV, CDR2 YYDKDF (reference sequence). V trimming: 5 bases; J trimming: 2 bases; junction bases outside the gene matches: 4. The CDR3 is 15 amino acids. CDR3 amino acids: CATSFGQGANYGYTF. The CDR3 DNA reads TGTGCCACCAGCTTCGGACAGGGGGCAAACTATGGCTACACCTTC.

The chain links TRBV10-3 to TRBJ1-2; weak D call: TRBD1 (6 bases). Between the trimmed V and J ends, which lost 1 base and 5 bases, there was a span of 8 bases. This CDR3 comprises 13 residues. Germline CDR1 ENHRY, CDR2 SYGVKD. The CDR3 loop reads CAISEWQGYGYTF. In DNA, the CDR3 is TGTGCCATCAGTGAGTGGCAGGGGTATGGCTACACCTTC.